These T cell receptor beta chains were read from a single sample in a study of identical twins. One entry per CDR3 protein, called by TCRdb with MiXCR from the 5' RACE reads. The data show about 900,000 distinct CDR3 sequences, about 12% seen once. These data were also filed under a second study, of yellow fever vaccine responses in identical twins.

Sequencing input: PBMCs. Receptors originate from a woman under 30 in good health. CDR3s include the opening cysteine and the closing phenylalanine or tryptophan.

v_gene	j_gene	CDR3aa
TRBV18	TRBJ1-1	CASSPPGSSNTEAFF
TRBV20-1	TRBJ2-1	CSAKGLAGYNEQFF
TRBV4-2	TRBJ2-1	CASSQEDFDNEQFF
TRBV24-1	TRBJ2-3	CATSDDLGGGSADTQYF
TRBV7-9	TRBJ2-1	CASSSPTGTTSYNEQFF
TRBV6-1	TRBJ1-1	CASRWLWMNTEAFF
TRBV4-2	TRBJ1-1	CASSQDPGGGWMNTEAFF
TRBV2	TRBJ1-4	CASSENPTNEKLFF
TRBV7-9	TRBJ1-5	CASSPSTGYSNQPQHF
TRBV7-9	TRBJ1-1	CASSPYSATMNTEAFF
TRBV20-1	TRBJ2-3	CSAAPAGADTQYF
TRBV29-1	TRBJ2-1	CSAAGDRGYNEQFF
TRBV20-1	TRBJ2-1	CSAQPWDRENNEQFF
TRBV5-5	TRBJ2-6	CASSLATTSGANVLTF
TRBV14	TRBJ2-2	CASSQGRGNTGELFF
TRBV3-1	TRBJ2-1	CASSRWGESYNEQFF
TRBV7-8	TRBJ1-1	CASSQYKNTEAFF
TRBV15	TRBJ1-1	CATSREPALNTEAFF
TRBV5-1	TRBJ2-5	CASSLAGLAVQETQYF
TRBV9	TRBJ2-3	CASSARTGSTDTQYF
TRBV20-1	TRBJ2-7	CSARTSGNYEQYF
TRBV28	TRBJ2-3	CASSSPGADTQYF
TRBV7-8	TRBJ2-7	CASSGGTGLAGEQYF
TRBV2	TRBJ1-6	CASSSQGLDNSPLHF
TRBV5-6	TRBJ2-1	CASSHDWTSGVVRNEQFF
TRBV6-5	TRBJ2-3	CASSYFPGVSDTQYF